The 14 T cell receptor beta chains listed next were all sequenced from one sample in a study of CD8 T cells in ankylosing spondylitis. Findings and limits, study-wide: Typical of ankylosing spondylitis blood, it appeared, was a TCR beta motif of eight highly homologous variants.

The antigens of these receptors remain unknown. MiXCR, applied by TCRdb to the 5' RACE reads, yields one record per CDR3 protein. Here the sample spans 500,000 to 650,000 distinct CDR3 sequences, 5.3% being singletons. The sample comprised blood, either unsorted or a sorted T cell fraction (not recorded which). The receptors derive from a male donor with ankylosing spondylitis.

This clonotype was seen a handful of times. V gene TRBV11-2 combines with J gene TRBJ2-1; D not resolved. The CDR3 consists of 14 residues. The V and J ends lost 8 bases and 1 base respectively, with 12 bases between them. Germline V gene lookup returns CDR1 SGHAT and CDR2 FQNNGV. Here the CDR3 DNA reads TGTGCCAGCGGGATTGGGCCATCCTACAATGAGCAGTTCTTC. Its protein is CASGIGPSYNEQFF. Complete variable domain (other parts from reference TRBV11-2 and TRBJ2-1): EAGVAQSPRYKIIEKRQSVAFWCNPISGHATLYWYQQILGQGPKLLIQFQNNGVVDDSQLPKDRFSAERLKGVDSTLKIQPAKLEDSAVYLCASGIGPSYNEQFFGPGTRLTVL.

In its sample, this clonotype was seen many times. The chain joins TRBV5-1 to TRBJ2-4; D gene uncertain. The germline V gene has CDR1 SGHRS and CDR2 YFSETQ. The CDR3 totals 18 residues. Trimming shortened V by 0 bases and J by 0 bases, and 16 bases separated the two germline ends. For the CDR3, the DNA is TGCGCCAGCAGCTTGGGACATCTGCCCCGTCTAGCCAAAAACATTCAGTACTTC. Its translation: CASSLGHLPRLAKNIQYF.

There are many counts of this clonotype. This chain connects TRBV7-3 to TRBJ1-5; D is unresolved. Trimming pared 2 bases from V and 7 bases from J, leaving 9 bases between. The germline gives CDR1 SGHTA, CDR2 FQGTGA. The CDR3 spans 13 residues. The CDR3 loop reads CASSLRRDQPQHF. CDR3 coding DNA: TGTGCCAGCAGCTTACGTCGCGACCAGCCCCAGCATTTT.

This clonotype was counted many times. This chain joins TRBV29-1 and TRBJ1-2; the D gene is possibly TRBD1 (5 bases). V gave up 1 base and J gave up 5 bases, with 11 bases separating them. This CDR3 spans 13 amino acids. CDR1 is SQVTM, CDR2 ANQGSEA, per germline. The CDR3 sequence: CSVEGGGSYGYTF. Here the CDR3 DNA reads TGCAGCGTTGAAGGGGGCGGCTCATATGGCTACACCTTC.

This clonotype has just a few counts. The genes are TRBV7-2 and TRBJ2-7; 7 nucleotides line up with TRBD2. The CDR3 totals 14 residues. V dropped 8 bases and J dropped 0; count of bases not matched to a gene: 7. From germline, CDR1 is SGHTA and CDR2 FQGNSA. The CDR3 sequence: CASGLAESSYEQYF. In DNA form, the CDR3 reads TGTGCCAGCGGGCTAGCGGAAAGCTCCTACGAGCAGTACTTC.

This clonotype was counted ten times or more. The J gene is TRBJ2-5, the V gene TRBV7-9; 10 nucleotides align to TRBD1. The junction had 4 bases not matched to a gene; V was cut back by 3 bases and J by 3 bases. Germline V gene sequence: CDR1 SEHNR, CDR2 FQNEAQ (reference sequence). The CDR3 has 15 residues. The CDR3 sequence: CASSFLGTGEETQYF. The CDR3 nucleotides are TGTGCCAGCAGCTTTCTAGGGACAGGGGAAGAGACCCAGTACTTC. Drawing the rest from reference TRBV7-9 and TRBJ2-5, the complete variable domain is DTGVSQNPRHKITKRGQNVTFRCDPISEHNRLYWYRQTLGQGPEFLTYFQNEAQLEKSRLLSDRFSAERPKGSFSTLEIQRTEQGDSAMYLCASSFLGTGEETQYFGPGTRLLVL.

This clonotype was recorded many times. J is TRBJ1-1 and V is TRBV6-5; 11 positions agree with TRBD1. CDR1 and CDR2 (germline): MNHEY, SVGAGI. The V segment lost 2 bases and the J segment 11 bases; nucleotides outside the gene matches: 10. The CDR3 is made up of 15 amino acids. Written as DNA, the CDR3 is TGTGCCAGCAGTTACAGTCCGGGACAGGGGGAAGGGGCTTTCTTT. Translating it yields CASSYSPGQGEGAFF.

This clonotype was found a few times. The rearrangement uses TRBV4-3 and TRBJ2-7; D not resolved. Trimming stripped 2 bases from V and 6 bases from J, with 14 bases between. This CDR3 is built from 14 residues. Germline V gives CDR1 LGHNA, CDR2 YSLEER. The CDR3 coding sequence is TGCGCCAGCAGCCAAACCTTGGGTAGGACCGAGCAGTACTTC. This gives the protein CASSQTLGRTEQYF.

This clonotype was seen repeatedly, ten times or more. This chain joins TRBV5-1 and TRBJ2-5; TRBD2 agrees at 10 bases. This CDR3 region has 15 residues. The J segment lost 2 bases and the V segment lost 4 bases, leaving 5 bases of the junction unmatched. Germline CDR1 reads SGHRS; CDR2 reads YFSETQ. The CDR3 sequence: CASSRWTSGQETQYF. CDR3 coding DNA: TGCGCCAGCAGCAGGTGGACTAGCGGACAAGAGACCCAGTACTTC.

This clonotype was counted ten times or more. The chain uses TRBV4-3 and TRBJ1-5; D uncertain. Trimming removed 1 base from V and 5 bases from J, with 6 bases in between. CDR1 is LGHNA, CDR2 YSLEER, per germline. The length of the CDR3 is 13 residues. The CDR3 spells CASSQVLDQPQHF. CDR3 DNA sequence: TGCGCCAGCAGCCAAGTATTGGATCAGCCCCAGCATTTT.

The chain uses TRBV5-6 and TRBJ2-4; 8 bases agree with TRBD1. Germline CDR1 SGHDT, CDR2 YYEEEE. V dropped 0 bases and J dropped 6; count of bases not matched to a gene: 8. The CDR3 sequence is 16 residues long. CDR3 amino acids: CASSLVTGGNLNIQYF. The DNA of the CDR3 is TGTGCCAGCAGCTTGGTTACAGGGGGTAATTTAAACATTCAGTACTTC.

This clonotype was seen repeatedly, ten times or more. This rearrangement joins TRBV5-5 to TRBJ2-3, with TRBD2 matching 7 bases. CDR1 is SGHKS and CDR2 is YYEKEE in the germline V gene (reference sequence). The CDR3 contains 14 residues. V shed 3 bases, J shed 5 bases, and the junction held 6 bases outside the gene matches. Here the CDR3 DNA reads TGTGCCAGCAGCTCCGGGGCGGGAGAAGATACGCAGTATTTT. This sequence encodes CASSSGAGEDTQYF.

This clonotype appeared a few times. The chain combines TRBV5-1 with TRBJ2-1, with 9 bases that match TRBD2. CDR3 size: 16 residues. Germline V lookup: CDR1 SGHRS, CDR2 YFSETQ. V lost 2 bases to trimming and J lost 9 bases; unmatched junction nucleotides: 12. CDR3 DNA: TGCGCCAGCAGCTTTTCAGCGGGAGGTCCGGTAAGTGAGCAGTTCTTC. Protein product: CASSFSAGGPVSEQFF.

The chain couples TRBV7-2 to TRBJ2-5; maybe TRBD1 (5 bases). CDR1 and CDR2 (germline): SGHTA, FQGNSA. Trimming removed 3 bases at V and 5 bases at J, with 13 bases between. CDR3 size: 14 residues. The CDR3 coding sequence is TGTGCCAGCAGCTTCGCCAGGGTGGGGGAGACCCAGTACTTC. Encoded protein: CASSFARVGETQYF.